These T cell receptor beta chains were read from a single sample in a study of cytomegalovirus exposure and HLA in healthy donors. Sequencing used immunoSEQ multiplex PCR; TCRdb keeps in-frame clones, though not all of them. The repertoire holds around 150,000 clones, with 75% to 90% as singletons. The specimen sequenced was PBMCs. The receptors shown here come from a woman younger than 30 in good health and CMV-seronegative. Each CDR3 is given with its conserved first and last residue. The D gene is left open where the match is weak. Where a row states a size, it is once, few, many or the class of an expanded clone; other rows omit it.

>TRBD1|TRBJ2-1|TRBV29-1|-
CSTYRDRGLNEQFF
TGCAGCACCTACCGGGACAGGGGTCTCAATGAGCAGTTCTTC
>-|TRBJ2-7|TRBV11-2|-
CASSLVQGIYEQYF
TGTGCCAGCAGCTTAGTGCAGGGGATCTACGAGCAGTACTTC
>-|TRBJ1-5|TRBV6-1|-
CASSGQFNQPQHF
TGTGCCAGCAGTGGACAGTTCAATCAGCCCCAGCATTTT
>TRBD1|TRBJ2-3|TRBV5-1|-
CASSLDGQGSTDTQYF
TGCGCCAGCAGCTTGGACGGACAGGGAAGCACAGATACGCAGTATTTT
>TRBD1|TRBJ1-5|TRBV18|-
CASSPGTGVIQPQHF
TGTGCCAGCTCACCAGGGACAGGGGTGATTCAGCCCCAGCATTTT
>-|TRBJ2-1|TRBV11-2|-
CASSLDGPGEQFF
TGTGCCAGCAGCTTAGATGGCCCGGGGGAGCAGTTCTTC
>TRBD1|TRBJ2-7|TRBV9|-
CASSPPGTGSEQYF
TGTGCCAGCAGCCCACCCGGGACAGGGTCCGAGCAGTACTTC
>-|TRBJ1-1|TRBV25-1|once
CASSDQYTEAFF
TGTGCCAGCAGTGATCAATACACTGAAGCTTTCTTT
>-|TRBJ1-2|TRBV4-1|-
CASSNLLTGGYTF
TGCGCCAGCAGCAATCTCTTGACCGGGGGCTACACCTTC
>-|TRBJ2-2|TRBV6-1|-
CASSRRLNTGELFF
TGTGCCAGCAGTCGCAGGTTGAACACCGGGGAGCTGTTTTTT
>TRBD1|TRBJ2-1|TRBV29-1|few
CSVAGTGNEQFF
TGCAGCGTTGCCGGGACAGGCAATGAGCAGTTCTTC
>TRBD1|TRBJ1-4|TRBV2|-
CASSQQGALNEKLFF
TGTGCCAGCAGCCAACAGGGGGCTCTGAATGAAAAACTGTTTTTT
>-|TRBJ2-3|TRBV19|few
CASSRTLTGVNTDTQYF
TGTGCCAGTAGTAGAACTTTAACCGGGGTGAACACAGATACGCAGTATTTT
>TRBD2|TRBJ2-6|TRBV18|-
CASSPRLAGVSSGANVLTF
TGTGCCAGCTCACCACGACTAGCGGGGGTGTCCTCTGGGGCCAACGTCCTGACTTTC
>-|TRBJ1-4|TRBV27|-
CASSFPPLEKLFF
TGTGCCAGCAGTTTTCCCCCCTTGGAAAAACTGTTTTTT
>-|TRBJ2-1|TRBV5-6|-
CASSLQAHEQFF
TGTGCCAGCAGCTTACAGGCCCATGAGCAGTTCTTC
>-|TRBJ1-2|TRBV30|-
CAWTLAGLFGYTF
TGTGCCTGGACTCTAGCCGGCCTTTTTGGCTACACCTTC
>-|TRBJ1-5|TRBV27|once
CASSSDSNQPQHF
TGTGCCAGCAGTTCGGACAGTAATCAGCCCCAGCATTTT
>TRBD2|TRBJ2-2|TRBV5-1|-
CASSLAALRGGHTGELFF
TGCGCCAGCAGCTTGGCCGCGCTGCGGGGGGGCCACACCGGGGAGCTGTTTTTT
>TRBD2|TRBJ2-2|TRBV11-3|-
CASSPSGTSLGGELFF
TGTGCCAGCAGCCCGTCCGGGACTAGCCTCGGCGGGGAGCTGTTTTTT
>TRBD1|TRBJ1-1|TRBV7-8|-
CASSPRTGRNTEAFF
TGTGCCAGCAGCCCCCGGACAGGGAGGAACACTGAAGCTTTCTTT
>-|TRBJ1-5|TRBV4-2|-
CASSQDKADQPQHF
TGTGCCAGCAGCCAAGATAAGGCGGATCAGCCCCAGCATTTT
>TRBD2|TRBJ2-2|TRBV6-4|-
CASSDGTSESTGELFF
TGTGCCAGCAGTGACGGGACTAGCGAGAGCACCGGGGAGCTGTTTTTT
>-|TRBJ2-7|TRBV14|-
CASSQVAGPLSEQYF
TGTGCCAGCAGCCAAGTAGCAGGGCCCCTTAGCGAGCAGTACTTC
>-|TRBJ1-1|TRBV30|-
CAWSVKFYGQRMNTEAFF
TGTGCCTGGAGTGTAAAGTTTTATGGCCAGAGGATGAACACTGAAGCTTTCTTT
>-|TRBJ1-1|TRBV6-6|-
CASSYYGTEAFF
TGTGCCAGCAGTTACTACGGCACTGAAGCTTTCTTT
>-|TRBJ1-1|TRBV6-1|-
CASHMGGANTEAFF
TGTGCCAGCCACATGGGGGGGGCTAACACTGAAGCTTTCTTT
>TRBD1|TRBJ2-2|TRBV2|-
CATLRDSLAGELFF
TGTGCCACCCTCCGGGACAGCCTAGCTGGGGAGCTGTTTTTT
>-|TRBJ2-7|TRBV18|few
CASSLRLTLSSYEQYF
TGTGCCAGCTCACTGCGACTCACCCTTAGCTCCTACGAGCAGTACTTC
>-|TRBJ1-1|TRBV30|once
CAWSRTPNTEAFF
TGTGCCTGGAGTCGAACTCCGAACACTGAAGCTTTCTTT
>-|TRBJ2-7|TRBV7-6|-
CASSLLMGGSYEQYF
TGTGCCAGCAGCTTGCTGATGGGAGGCTCCTACGAGCAGTACTTC
>TRBD1|TRBJ1-2|TRBV2|-
CASSEIPQTGRNNYGYTF
TGTGCCAGCAGTGAAATCCCCCAGACAGGGCGAAATAACTATGGCTACACCTTC
>TRBD1|TRBJ2-7|TRBV5-5|-
CASSLATGTGAYEQYF
TGTGCCAGCAGCTTGGCTACCGGGACAGGCGCCTACGAGCAGTACTTC
>-|TRBJ1-4|TRBV28|-
CASSSAGGEKLFF
TGTGCCAGCAGTTCCGCGGGTGGGGAAAAACTGTTTTTT
>TRBD1|TRBJ2-7|TRBV6-6|-
CVSGTGGPYEQYF
TGTGTAAGTGGGACAGGGGGCCCCTACGAGCAGTACTTC
>TRBD1|TRBJ1-2|TRBV28|-
CASSFRDRSYGYTF
TGTGCCAGCAGTTTCCGGGACAGGAGCTATGGCTACACCTTC
>-|TRBJ1-4|TRBV10-3|-
CAIRRDATNEKLFF
TGTGCCATCAGGAGGGATGCAACTAATGAAAAACTGTTTTTT
>TRBD1|TRBJ2-7|TRBV27|-
CASSPLDRTYEQYF
TGTGCCAGCAGTCCCCTGGACAGGACCTACGAGCAGTACTTC
>-|TRBJ1-5|TRBV10-1|-
CASSDGGWQPQHF
TGCGCCAGCAGTGACGGGGGGTGGCAGCCCCAGCATTTT
>TRBD2|TRBJ2-7|TRBV5-1|-
CASSSWTSGGRAIYEQYF
TGCGCCAGCAGCTCATGGACTAGCGGGGGGCGGGCGATATACGAGCAGTACTTC
>-|TRBJ2-7|TRBV27|-
CASSLSLGGTYEQYF
TGTGCCAGCAGTTTATCTCTTGGGGGGACTTACGAGCAGTACTTC
>-|TRBJ1-1|TRBV6-4|few
CASSEGADWGTEAFF
TGTGCCAGCAGTGAAGGGGCCGACTGGGGTACTGAAGCTTTCTTT
>-|TRBJ1-1|TRBV7-9|once
CSSSFQGRSTEAFF
TGTTCCAGCAGCTTTCAGGGTAGGAGTACTGAAGCTTTCTTT
>TRBD2|TRBJ2-1|TRBV5-1|-
CASSLIAGGSSYNEQFF
TGCGCCAGCAGCTTGATAGCGGGGGGGAGCTCCTACAATGAGCAGTTCTTC
>TRBD1|TRBJ1-3|TRBV5-1|-
CASSLDRGGNTIYF
TGCGCCAGCAGCCTGGACAGGGGAGGAAACACCATATATTTT
>-|TRBJ1-2|TRBV2|-
CASSEGGVYGYTF
TGTGCCAGCAGTGAAGGGGGCGTCTATGGCTACACCTTC
>-|TRBJ1-1|TRBV10-3|-
CAISFTGGYTNTEAFF
TGTGCCATCAGTTTCACTGGAGGGTACACGAACACTGAAGCTTTCTTT
>TRBD1|TRBJ2-7|TRBV15|-
CATSMCRDSYLSYEQYF
TGTGCCACCAGCATGTGTAGGGACAGCTACCTCTCCTACGAGCAGTACTTC